This TCR beta chain was sequenced in a study of T cell responses to AZD1222 COVID-19 vaccine. The assay was immunoSEQ multiplex PCR, and TCRdb's table has in-frame clones only and misses some. Of 130,000 or so clones listed, just over 85% were seen once; the top ten hold roughly 12%. Germline CDR1 reads SGHRS; CDR2 reads YFSETQ. V lost 1 base and J 0 bases, leaving 1 base between the germline ends. The CDR3 consists of 13 residues. The chain has TRBV5-1 and TRBJ2-2, with D unresolved. This receptor was obtained from an adult in good health. Sample: peripheral blood, taken on day 0 of AZD1222 vaccination. The CDR3 reads CASSLTNTGELFF. The CDR3 DNA reads as TGCGCCAGCAGCTTGACGAACACCGGGGAGCTGTTTTTT.